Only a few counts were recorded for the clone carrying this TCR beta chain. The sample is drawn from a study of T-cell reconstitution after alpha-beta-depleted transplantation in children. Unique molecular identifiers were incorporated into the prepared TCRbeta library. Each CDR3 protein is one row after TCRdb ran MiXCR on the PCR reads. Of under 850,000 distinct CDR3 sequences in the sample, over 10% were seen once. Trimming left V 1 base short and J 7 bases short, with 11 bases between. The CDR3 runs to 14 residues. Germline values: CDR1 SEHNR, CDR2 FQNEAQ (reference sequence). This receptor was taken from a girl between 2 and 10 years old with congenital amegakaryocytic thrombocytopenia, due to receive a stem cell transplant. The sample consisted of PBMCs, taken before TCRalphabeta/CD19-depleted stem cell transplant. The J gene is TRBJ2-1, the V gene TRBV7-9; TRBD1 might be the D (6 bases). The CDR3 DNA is TGTGCCAGCAGCTTAGTGGTGGGGGCGAATGAGCAGTTCTTC. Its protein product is CASSLVVGANEQFF. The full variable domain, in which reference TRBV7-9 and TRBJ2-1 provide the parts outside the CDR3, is DTGVSQNPRHKITKRGQNVTFRCDPISEHNRLYWYRQTLGQGPEFLTYFQNEAQLEKSRLLSDRFSAERPKGSFSTLEIQRTEQGDSAMYLCASSLVVGANEQFFGPGTRLTVL.